The 5 T cell receptor beta chains below were found in one sample sequenced in a study of Graves' ophthalmopathy and Graves' hyperthyroidism. Amplification of TCR beta CDR3 regions used RNA transcripts. A first-round RT-PCR used HTBI primers, followed by a second-round multiplex PCR. TCRdb reanalysed the multiplex PCR reads using MiXCR and keeps one entry per CDR3 protein. The sample yields almost 750,000 distinct CDR3 sequences, roughly 40% seen once. Sequenced: peripheral blood. The receptors shown here come from an adult man with Graves' ophthalmopathy.

Notes on this clonotype: Its ends do not fully match the called genes, so a read error is possible. The chain joins TRBV19 to TRBJ1-6; the D is unclear. From germline, CDR1 is LNHDA and CDR2 SQIVND (reference sequence). The CDR3 consists of 15 residues. The CDR3 spells CASSLRGQTNSPIHF. CDR3 DNA sequence: TGTGCCAGTAGTCTTAGAGGGCAGACCAATTCACCCATCCACTTT.

This clonotype was recorded many times. This chain links TRBV3-1 with TRBJ2-7, with D tentatively TRBD2 (6 bases). Per germline, CDR1 LGHDT and CDR2 YNNKEL (reference sequence). V shed 3 bases and J shed 4 bases, with 13 bases lying between them. This CDR3 has 14 residues. In DNA, the CDR3 is TGTGCCAGCAGCCATGGCGGGGAACAATACGAGCAGTACTTC. Translating it yields CASSHGGEQYEQYF.

In regard to this clonotype: Since a much larger clone is just one base distant, this may be a read error. The chain carries TRBV7-2 and TRBJ1-2; D gene ambiguous. Germline assignment: CDR1 SGHTA and CDR2 FQGNSA. The CDR3 spans 13 residues. CDR3 DNA sequence: TGTGTCAGCAGCTTAACCGGGCAATCTGGCTACACCTTC. It yields the protein CVSSLTGQSGYTF.

The chain carries TRBV2 and TRBJ1-3; TRBD1 aligns across 7 bases. The J segment lost 2 bases and the V segment lost 7 bases, leaving 2 bases of the junction unmatched. The CDR3 sequence is 13 residues long. In germline, CDR1 is SNHLY, CDR2 FYNNEI. The CDR3: CASIDRAGNTIYF. CDR3 bases: TGTGCCAGCATCGACAGGGCTGGAAACACCATATATTTT.

This chain links TRBV29-1 with TRBJ1-4; D is possibly TRBD1 (6 bases). Germline V gene data show CDR1 as SQVTM and CDR2 as ANQGSEA. V shed 2 bases and J shed 8 bases, with 18 bases lying between them. This CDR3 spans 15 amino acids. CDR3 amino acids: CSVESRGGLGEKLFF. The CDR3 region has the DNA TGCAGCGTTGAATCCCGTGGGGGCTTAGGGGAAAAACTGTTTTTT.